This T cell receptor (beta chain) was profiled in a study of shared clonotypes between healthy human individuals. Study-level results: Rarefaction demonstrated incomplete sorted-subset sequencing despite large depth. Naive subsets generally had larger estimated richness than memory subsets.

Each sorted subset replicate got 200 ng genomic DNA, 25,000 to 30,000 genomes. Assay: immunoSEQ multiplex PCR; the TCRdb copy retains only in-frame clones and omits some. The data show around 1.5 million clones, approximately 98% seen once. Worth noting for this clone: Its target is unknown.

The ends were cut back, 3 bases at V and 5 bases at J, with 17 bases in the middle. Germline lookup yields CDR1 SGHKS and CDR2 YYEKEE (reference sequence). The CDR3 runs 16 residues. The chain recombines TRBV5-5 with TRBJ2-2; D might be TRBD1 (6 bases). The sample taken for sequencing was naive CD4+ T cells sorted from blood. Subset in this sample: CD45RA+ positively selected. This TCR was recovered from a man aged 25 to 40 in good health. Written as DNA, the CDR3 is TGTGCCAGCAGCTGGCATGACAGGACCTCGACCGGGGAGCTGTTTTTT. Protein product: CASSWHDRTSTGELFF.